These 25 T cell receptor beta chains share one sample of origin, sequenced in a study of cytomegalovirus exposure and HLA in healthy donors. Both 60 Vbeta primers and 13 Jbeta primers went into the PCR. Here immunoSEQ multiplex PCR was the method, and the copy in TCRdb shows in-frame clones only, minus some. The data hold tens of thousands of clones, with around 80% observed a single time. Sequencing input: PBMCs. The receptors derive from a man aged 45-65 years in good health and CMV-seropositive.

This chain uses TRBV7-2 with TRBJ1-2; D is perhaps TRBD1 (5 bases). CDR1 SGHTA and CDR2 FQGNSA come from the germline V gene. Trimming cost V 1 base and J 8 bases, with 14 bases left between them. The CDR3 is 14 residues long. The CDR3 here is CASSLGQPPWGYTF. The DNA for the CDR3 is TGTGCCAGCAGCTTAGGACAGCCTCCCTGGGGCTACACCTTC.

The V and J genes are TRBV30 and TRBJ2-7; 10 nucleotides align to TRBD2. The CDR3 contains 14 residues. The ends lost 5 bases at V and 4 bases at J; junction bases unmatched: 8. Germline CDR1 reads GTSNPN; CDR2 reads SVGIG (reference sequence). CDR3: CAWRDASGRYEQYF. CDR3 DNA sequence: TGTGCCTGGCGCGACGCTAGCGGGAGATACGAGCAGTACTTC.

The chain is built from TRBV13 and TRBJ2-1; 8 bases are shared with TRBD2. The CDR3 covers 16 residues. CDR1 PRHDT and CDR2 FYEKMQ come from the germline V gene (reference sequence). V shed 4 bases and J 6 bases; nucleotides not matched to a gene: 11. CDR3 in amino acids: CASSSRTSLWANEQFF. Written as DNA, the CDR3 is TGTGCCAGCAGCTCGAGGACTAGCCTTTGGGCCAATGAGCAGTTCTTC.

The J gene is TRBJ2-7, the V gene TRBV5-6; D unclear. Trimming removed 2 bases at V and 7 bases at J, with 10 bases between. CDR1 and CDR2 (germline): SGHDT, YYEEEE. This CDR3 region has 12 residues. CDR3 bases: TGTGCCAGCAGCTTAATCCCGACAGAGCAGTACTTC. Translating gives CASSLIPTEQYF.

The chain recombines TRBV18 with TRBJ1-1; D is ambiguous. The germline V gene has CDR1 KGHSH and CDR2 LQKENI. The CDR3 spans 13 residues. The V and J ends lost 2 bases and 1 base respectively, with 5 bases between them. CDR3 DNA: TGTGCCAGCTCACCAAAACAGAACACTGAAGCTTTCTTT. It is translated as CASSPKQNTEAFF.

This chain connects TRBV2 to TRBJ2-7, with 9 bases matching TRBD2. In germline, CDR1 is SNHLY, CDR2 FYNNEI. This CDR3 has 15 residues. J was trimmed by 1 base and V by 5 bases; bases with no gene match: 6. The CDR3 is CASSSRTSASYEQYF. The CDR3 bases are TGTGCCAGCAGTAGCCGGACTAGCGCGTCCTACGAGCAGTACTTC. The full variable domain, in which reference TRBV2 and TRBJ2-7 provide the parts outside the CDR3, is EPEVTQTPSHQVTQMGQEVILRCVPISNHLYFYWYRQILGQKVEFLVSFYNNEISEKSEIFDDQFSVERPDGSNFTLKIRSTKLEDSAMYFCASSSRTSASYEQYFGPGTRLTVT.

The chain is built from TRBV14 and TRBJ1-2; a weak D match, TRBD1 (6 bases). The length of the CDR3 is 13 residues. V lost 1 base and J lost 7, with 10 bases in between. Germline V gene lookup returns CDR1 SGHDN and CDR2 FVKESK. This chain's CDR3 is CASSQGTGTGYTF. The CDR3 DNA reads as TGTGCCAGCAGCCAAGGTACAGGGACTGGCTACACCTTC.

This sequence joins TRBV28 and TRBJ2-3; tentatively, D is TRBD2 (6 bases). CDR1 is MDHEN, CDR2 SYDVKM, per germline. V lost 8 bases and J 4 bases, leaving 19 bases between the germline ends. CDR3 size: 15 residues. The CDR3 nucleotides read TGTGCCAGCCTACCGCGGAGGAGCGGGTCAGATACGCAGTATTTT. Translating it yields CASLPRRSGSDTQYF.

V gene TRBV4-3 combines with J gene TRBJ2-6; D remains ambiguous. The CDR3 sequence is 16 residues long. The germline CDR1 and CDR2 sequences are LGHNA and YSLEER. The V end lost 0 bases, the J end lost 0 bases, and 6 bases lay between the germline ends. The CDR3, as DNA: TGCGCCAGCAGCCAAGATAGTTACTCTGGGGCCAACGTCCTGACTTTC. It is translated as CASSQDSYSGANVLTF.

The CDR3 sequence is CASSLARHYEQYF. The CDR3 DNA sequence: TGTGCCAGCAGCTTAGCGCGCCACTACGAGCAGTACTTC. The rearrangement links TRBV7-6 to TRBJ2-7; unclear D gene. Trimming removed 0 bases at V and 3 bases at J, with 6 bases between. CDR1 and CDR2 from the germline V gene are SGHVS and FNYEAQ. This CDR3 comprises 13 residues.

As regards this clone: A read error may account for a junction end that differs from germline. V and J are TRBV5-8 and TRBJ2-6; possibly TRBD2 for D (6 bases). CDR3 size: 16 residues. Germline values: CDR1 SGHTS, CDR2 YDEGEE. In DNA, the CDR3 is TGTGCCAGCAGCTTGGGGGCGGGACCTGGGGCCAACGGCCTGACTTTC. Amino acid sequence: CASSLGAGPGANGLTF.

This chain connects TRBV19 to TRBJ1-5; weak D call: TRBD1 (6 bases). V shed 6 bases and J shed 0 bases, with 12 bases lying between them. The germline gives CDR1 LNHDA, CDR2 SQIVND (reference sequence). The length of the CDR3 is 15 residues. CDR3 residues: CASRAGDSSNQPQHF. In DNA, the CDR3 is TGTGCCAGTAGAGCAGGGGATTCTAGCAATCAGCCCCAGCATTTT. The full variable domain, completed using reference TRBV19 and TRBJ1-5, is DGGITQSPKYLFRKEGQNVTLSCEQNLNHDAMYWYRQDPGQGLRLIYYSQIVNDFQKGDIAEGYSVSREKKESFPLTVTSAQKNPTAFYLCASRAGDSSNQPQHFGDGTRLSIL.

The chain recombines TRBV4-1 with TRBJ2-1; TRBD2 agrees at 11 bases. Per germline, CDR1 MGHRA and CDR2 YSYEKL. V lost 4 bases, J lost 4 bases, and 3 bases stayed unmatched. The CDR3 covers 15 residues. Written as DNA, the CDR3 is TGCGCCAGCAGCCCACTAGCGGGAGCTTACAATGAGCAGTTCTTC. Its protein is CASSPLAGAYNEQFF.

The CDR3 bases are TGCGCCAGCAGCTTAAAGCCGGGACAACTAAACACCGGGGAGCTGTTTTTT. Protein sequence: CASSLKPGQLNTGELFF. This chain links TRBV5-1 with TRBJ2-2; D perhaps matches TRBD1 (6 bases). This CDR3 contains 17 residues. The germline V gene has CDR1 SGHRS and CDR2 YFSETQ. The V and J ends lost 2 bases and 2 bases respectively, with 16 bases between them.

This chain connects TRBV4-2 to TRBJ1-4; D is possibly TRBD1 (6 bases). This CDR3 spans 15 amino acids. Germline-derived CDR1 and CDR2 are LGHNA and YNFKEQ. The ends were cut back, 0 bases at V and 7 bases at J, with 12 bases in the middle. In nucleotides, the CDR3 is TGTGCCAGCAGCCAAGAAGGGGGGGCGGGTGAAAAACTGTTTTTT. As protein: CASSQEGGAGEKLFF.

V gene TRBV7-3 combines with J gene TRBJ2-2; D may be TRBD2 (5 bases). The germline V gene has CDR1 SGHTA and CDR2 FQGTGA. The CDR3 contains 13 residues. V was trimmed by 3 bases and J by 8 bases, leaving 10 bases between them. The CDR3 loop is CASSFGLAGELFF. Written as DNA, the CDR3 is TGTGCCAGCAGCTTCGGACTCGCGGGGGAGCTGTTTTTT.

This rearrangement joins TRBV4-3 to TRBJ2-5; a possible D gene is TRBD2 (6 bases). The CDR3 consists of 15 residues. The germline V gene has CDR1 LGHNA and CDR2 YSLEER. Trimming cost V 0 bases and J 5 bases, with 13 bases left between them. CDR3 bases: TGCGCCAGCAGCCAAGATGGCTGGGGGAGGGAGACCCAGTACTTC. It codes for CASSQDGWGRETQYF.

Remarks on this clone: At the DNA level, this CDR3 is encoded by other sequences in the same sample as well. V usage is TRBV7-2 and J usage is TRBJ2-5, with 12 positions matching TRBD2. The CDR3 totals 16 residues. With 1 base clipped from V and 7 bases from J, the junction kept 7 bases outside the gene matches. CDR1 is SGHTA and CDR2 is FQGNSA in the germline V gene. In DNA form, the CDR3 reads TGTGCCAGCAGCTTAGGGACTAGCGGGGCGGGGGTGACCCAGTACTTC. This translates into CASSLGTSGAGVTQYF.

The CDR3 here is CASSFTTGDKYEQYF. As DNA, the CDR3 is TGTGCCAGCAGCTTTACGACAGGGGATAAATACGAGCAGTACTTC. The chain couples TRBV7-9 to TRBJ2-7; 8 nucleotides align to TRBD1. V lost 3 bases and J lost 4; bases outside the gene matches: 8. The CDR3 totals 15 residues. CDR1 is SEHNR and CDR2 is FQNEAQ in the germline V gene (reference sequence).

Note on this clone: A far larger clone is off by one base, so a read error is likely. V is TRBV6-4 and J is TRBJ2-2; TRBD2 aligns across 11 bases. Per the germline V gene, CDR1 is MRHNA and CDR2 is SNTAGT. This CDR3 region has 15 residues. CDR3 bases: TGTGCCACCAGTGTGACTAGCGGGAACGCCGGGGAGCTGTTTTTT. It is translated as CATSVTSGNAGELFF.

CDR3 bases: TGTGCCATCAGTGGGTTGGTAGCGGGATGGGAGCAGTTCTTC. Its protein is CAISGLVAGWEQFF. J is TRBJ2-1 and V is TRBV10-3; 8 bases align to TRBD2. The CDR3 has 14 amino acids. Germline V gives CDR1 ENHRY, CDR2 SYGVKD. The V and J ends lost 4 bases and 10 bases, in that order; junction bases with no gene match: 9.

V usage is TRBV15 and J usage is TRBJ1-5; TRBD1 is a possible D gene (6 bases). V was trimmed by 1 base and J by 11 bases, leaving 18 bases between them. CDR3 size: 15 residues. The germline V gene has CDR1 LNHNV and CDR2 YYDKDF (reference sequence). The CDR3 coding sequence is TGTGCCACCAGCAGAGGGACAGACCAAACGGAGACCCAGCATTTT. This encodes CATSRGTDQTETQHF.

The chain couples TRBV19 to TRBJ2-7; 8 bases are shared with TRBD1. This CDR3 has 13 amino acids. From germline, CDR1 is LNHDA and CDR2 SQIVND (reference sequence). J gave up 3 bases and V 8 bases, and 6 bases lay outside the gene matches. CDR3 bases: TGTGCCAGTCGTGGACAGGGAAGCTACGAGCAGTACTTC. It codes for CASRGQGSYEQYF.

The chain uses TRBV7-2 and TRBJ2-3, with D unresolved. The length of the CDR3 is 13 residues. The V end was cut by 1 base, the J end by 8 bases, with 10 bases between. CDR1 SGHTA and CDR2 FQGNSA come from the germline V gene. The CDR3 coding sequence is TGTGCCAGCAGCTTAGGGGCTGAAGGTACGCAGTATTTT. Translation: CASSLGAEGTQYF.

The CDR3 region is CASDYGNEAFF. DNA of the CDR3: TGTGCCAGCGATTACGGGAATGAAGCTTTCTTT. V and J are TRBV2 and TRBJ1-1; D not certain. This CDR3 is 11 amino acids long. Germline V gives CDR1 SNHLY, CDR2 FYNNEI. V shed 8 bases and J shed 7 bases, with 11 bases lying between them.